This T cell receptor (beta chain) was observed in a study of cytomegalovirus exposure and HLA in healthy donors. Study findings and constraints: The study labeled fewer than 200 TCR beta chains cytomegalovirus-associated. Researchers reported that three CMV-associated chains were confirmed in vitro as CMV antigen-specific.

Comments on this clone: Its antigen is currently unknown.

There are 16 residues in the CDR3. CDR1 is LNHDA, CDR2 SQIVND, per germline (reference sequence). Unmatched junction bases numbered 11, after V lost 3 bases and J lost 8 bases. Repertoires were generated with immunoSEQ multiplex PCR, while TCRdb's copy carries only in-frame clones and drops some. The sample has 75,000 to 100,000 clones, around 96% seen once. The chain is built from TRBV19 and TRBJ2-1; TRBD2 matches 9 bases. Sequencing was done on a sample of PBMCs. The source is a man younger than 35 in good health and CMV-seronegative. The CDR3 nucleotides are TGTGCCAGTAGTATTCATTGGCTAGCGGGAACCGATGAGCAGTTCTTC. It codes for CASSIHWLAGTDEQFF.